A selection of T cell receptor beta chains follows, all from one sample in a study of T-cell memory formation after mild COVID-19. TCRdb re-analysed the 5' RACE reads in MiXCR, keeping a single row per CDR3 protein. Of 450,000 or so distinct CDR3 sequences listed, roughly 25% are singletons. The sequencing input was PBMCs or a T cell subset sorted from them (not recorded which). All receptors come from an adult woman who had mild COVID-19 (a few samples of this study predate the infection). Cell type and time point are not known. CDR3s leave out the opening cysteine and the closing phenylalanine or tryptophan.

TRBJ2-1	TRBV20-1	SARDLFGGPSSSYNEQF
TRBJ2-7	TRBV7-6	ASSPPGLLYEQY
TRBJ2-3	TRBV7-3	ASSLGLAVTDTQY
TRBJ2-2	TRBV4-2	ASSQGTGTSGVANTGELF
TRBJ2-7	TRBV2	AGSEAYEQY
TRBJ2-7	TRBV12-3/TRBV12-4	ASSPGLAGVGLAYEQY
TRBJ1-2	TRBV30	ARLSKVNYGYT
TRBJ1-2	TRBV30	AWSVPGKRGGRGYT
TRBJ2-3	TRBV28	ATTPWMGQGDTQY
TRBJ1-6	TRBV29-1	SVEVSKGSPLH
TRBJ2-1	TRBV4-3	ASSRQGSGVSGNEQF
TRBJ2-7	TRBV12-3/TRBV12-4	ASSSWGSYEQY
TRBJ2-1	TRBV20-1	SAGSGGGDEQF
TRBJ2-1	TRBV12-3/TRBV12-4	ASSFRGGKDNEQF
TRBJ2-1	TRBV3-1	ASSQDSGDRGAEQF
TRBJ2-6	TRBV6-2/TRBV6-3	ASSYGLSGANVLT
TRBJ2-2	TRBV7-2	ASTAHRDSYTGELF
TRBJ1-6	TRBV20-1	SARDISGSLPLH
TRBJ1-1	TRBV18	ASSPTGSTLEAF
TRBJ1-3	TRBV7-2	ASSFPAVSSGNTIY
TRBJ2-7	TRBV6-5	ASSQYPGLAGIYEQY
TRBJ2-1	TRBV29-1	SADRGDEQF
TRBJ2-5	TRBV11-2	ASSLRQERETQY
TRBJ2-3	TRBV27	ASSPSGYTDTQY
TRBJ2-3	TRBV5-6	ASSWTRLSGTTDTQY
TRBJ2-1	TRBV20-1	SARTSARYNEQF
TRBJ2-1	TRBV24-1	ATSDYASSGGHEQF
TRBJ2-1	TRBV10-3	AIGSGSEQF
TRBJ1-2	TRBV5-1	ASSFGQARGYT
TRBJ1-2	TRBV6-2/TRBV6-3	ASSSRGTGDYGYT
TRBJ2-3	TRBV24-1	ATSDPRMGRAEDTQY
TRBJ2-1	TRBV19	ASSIDFATGVQNEQF
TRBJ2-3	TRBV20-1	SATGQGTDTQY